These 3 T cell receptor beta chains share one sample of origin, sequenced in a study of T-cell memory formation after mild COVID-19 (dated by TCRdb to about 2021). Library creation used 5' RACE. TCRdb shows the sequencer as Illumina NovaSeq 6000. TCRdb applied fastp at Q25 and MiXCR to the public reads, then kept only in-frame beta chains. Each entry is one CDR3 protein sequence, shown with its most common DNA and genes. This sample has about 440,000 distinct CDR3 sequences in its table, and around 19% of those were observed once. The ten biggest clones cover 7.5% to 9.5% of the sample. The sample taken for sequencing was PBMCs or a T cell subset sorted from them (not recorded which). These receptors were collected from an adult woman who had mild COVID-19 (a few samples of this study predate the infection). The sample titles of this study are shuffled in the database, so cell type and time point are left out; the donor was told from shared clones.

This chain uses TRBV6-2 or TRBV6-3 with TRBJ2-6; no definite D call. Per the germline V gene, CDR1 is MNHEY and CDR2 is SVGEGT. This CDR3 contains 16 residues. Trimming stripped 6 bases from V and 4 bases from J, with 16 bases between. CDR3: CASRFRRLAGANVLTF. CDR3 nucleotides: TGTGCCAGCAGGTTTCGCAGGTTGGCAGGGGCCAACGTCCTGACTTTC.

The rearrangement joins TRBV2 to TRBJ2-3, with D possibly matching TRBD2 (5 bases). CDR3 length: 14 amino acids. V was shortened by 4 bases and J by 0 bases, with 8 bases between the two germline ends. CDR1 is SNHLY, CDR2 FYNNEI, per germline. In nucleotides, the CDR3 is TGTGCCAGCAGTGCCGAGCGGAGCACAGATACGCAGTATTTT. This codes for CASSAERSTDTQYF.

By share, this clonotype counts as medium-sized. V and J are TRBV20-1 and TRBJ2-7; the match to TRBD1 covers 7 bases. The CDR3 is 14 residues long. The V gene's germline CDR1 is DFQATT and CDR2 SNEGSKA (reference sequence). The trim removed 0 bases at V and 5 bases at J, leaving 7 bases unmatched. CDR3 DNA sequence: TGCAGTGCTAGAGATCCGGGACAGCTCCACGAGCAGTACTTC. Translating gives CSARDPGQLHEQYF.